This T cell receptor beta chain is drawn from a study of T cells in Graves' hyperthyroidism and ophthalmopathy. RNA transcripts served as the template for amplifying TCR beta CDR3 regions. An initial round of RT-PCR targeting the TCR CDR3 relied on the HTBI primer set. TCRdb analysed the multiplex PCR reads with MiXCR anew, one entry per CDR3 protein. The sample carries 200,000 to 250,000 distinct CDR3 sequences, around 19% recorded once. This clonotype was picked up many times. Germline V gene lookup returns CDR1 SNHLY and CDR2 FYNNEI. This CDR3 spans 14 amino acids. V gave up 7 bases and J gave up 5 bases; unmatched junction bases: 9.

The clonotype originates from a man between 40 and 49 years old with Graves' hyperthyroidism. The genes are TRBV2 and TRBJ1-1; 8 bases align to TRBD1. The sample was blood. The CDR3 protein is CASTAQGARTEAFF. The CDR3 DNA is TGTGCCAGCACTGCGCAGGGGGCGCGGACTGAAGCTTTCTTT.